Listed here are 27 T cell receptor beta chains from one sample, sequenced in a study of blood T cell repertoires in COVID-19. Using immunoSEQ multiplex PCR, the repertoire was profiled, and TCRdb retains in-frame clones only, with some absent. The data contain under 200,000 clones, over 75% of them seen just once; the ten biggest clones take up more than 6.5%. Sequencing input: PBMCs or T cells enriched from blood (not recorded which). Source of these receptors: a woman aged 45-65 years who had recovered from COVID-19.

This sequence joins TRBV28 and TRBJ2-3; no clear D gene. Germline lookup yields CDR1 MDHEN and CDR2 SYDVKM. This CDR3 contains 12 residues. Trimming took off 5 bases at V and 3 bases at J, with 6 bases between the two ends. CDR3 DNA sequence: TGTGCCAGCAGTCTTCAGACAGATACGCAGTATTTT. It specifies CASSLQTDTQYF.

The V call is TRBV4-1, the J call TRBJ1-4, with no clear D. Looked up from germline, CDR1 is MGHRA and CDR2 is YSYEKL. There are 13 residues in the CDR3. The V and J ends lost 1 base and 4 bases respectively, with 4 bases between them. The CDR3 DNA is TGCGCCAGCAGCCAAGTTCATAATGAAAAACTGTTTTTT. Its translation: CASSQVHNEKLFF.

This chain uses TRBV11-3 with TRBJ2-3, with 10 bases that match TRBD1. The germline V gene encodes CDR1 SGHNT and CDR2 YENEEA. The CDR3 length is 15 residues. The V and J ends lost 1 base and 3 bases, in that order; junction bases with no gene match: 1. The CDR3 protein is CASSLGTGGTDTQYF. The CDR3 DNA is TGTGCCAGCAGCTTAGGGACAGGGGGGACAGATACGCAGTATTTT.

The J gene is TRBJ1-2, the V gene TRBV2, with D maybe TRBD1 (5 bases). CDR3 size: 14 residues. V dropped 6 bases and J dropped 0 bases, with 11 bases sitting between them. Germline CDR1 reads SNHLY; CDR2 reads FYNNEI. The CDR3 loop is CASSALTANYGYTF. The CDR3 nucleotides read TGTGCCAGCAGCGCCCTGACAGCTAACTATGGCTACACCTTC.

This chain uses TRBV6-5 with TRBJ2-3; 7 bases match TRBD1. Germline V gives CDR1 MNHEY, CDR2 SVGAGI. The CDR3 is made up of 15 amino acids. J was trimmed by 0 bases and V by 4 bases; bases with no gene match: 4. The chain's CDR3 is CASSWDSLSTDTQYF. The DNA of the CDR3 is TGTGCCAGCAGTTGGGACAGCCTAAGCACAGATACGCAGTATTTT.

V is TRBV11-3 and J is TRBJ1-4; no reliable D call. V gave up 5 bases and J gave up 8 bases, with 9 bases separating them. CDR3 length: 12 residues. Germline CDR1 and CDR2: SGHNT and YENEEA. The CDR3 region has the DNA TGTGCCAGCAGCCCGGGGAGCGAAAAACTGTTTTTT. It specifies CASSPGSEKLFF.

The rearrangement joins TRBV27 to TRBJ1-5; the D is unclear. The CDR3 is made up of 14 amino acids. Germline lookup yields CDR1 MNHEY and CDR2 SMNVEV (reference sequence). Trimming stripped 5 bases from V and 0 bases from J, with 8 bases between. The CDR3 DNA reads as TGTGCCAGCAGTACCCAGTATAGCAATCAGCCCCAGCATTTT. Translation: CASSTQYSNQPQHF.

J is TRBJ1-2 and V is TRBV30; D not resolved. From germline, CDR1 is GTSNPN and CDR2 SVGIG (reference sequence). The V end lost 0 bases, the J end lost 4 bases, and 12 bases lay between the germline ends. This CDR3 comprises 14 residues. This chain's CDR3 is CAWSVGRKLYGYTF. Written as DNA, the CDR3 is TGTGCCTGGAGTGTTGGTAGAAAACTCTATGGCTACACCTTC.

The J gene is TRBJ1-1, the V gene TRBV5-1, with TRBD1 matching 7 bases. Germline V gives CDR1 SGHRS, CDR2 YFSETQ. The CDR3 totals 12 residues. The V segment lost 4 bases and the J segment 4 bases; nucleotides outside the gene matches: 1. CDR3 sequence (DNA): TGCGCCAGCAGCAACAGGGGCACTGAAGCTTTCTTT. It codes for CASSNRGTEAFF. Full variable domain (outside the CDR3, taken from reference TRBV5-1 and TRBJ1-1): KAGVTQTPRYLIKTRGQQVTLSCSPISGHRSVSWYQQTPGQGLQFLFEYFSETQRNKGNFPGRFSGRQFSNSRSEMNVSTLELGDSALYLCASSNRGTEAFFGQGTRLTVV.

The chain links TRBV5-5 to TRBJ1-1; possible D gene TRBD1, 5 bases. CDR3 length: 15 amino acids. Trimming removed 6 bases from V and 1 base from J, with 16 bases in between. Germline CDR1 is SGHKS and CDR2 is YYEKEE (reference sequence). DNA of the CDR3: TGTGCCAGCAACCGAGCGACAGTTTCGAACACTGAAGCTTTCTTT. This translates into CASNRATVSNTEAFF.

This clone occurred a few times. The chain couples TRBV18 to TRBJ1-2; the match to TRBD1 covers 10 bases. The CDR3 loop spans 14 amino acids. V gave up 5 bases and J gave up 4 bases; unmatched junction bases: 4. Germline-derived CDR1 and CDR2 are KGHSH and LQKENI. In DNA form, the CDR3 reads TGTGCCAGCTCAGGGGACAGGGGATCCTATGGCTACACCTTC. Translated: CASSGDRGSYGYTF.

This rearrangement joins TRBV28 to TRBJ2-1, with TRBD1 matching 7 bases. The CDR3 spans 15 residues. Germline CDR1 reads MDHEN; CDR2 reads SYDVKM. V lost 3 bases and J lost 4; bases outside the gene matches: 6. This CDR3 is CASSFPGQLYNEQFF. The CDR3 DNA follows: TGTGCCAGCAGTTTCCCGGGACAGTTATACAATGAGCAGTTCTTC.

This chain's CDR3 is CATEQGVGNQPQHF. The CDR3 DNA is TGTGCCACCGAGCAAGGGGTAGGCAATCAGCCCCAGCATTTT. The V call is TRBV19, the J call TRBJ1-5, with D perhaps matching TRBD1 (5 bases). V lost 10 bases and J 2 bases, leaving 15 bases between the germline ends. Germline CDR1 is LNHDA and CDR2 is SQIVND (reference sequence). The CDR3 is 14 residues long.

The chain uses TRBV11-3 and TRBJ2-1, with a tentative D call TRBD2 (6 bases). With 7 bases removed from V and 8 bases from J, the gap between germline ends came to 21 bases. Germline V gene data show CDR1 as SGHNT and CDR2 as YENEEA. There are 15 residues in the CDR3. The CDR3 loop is CASTGGPPGVDEQFF. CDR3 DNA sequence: TGTGCCAGCACCGGAGGGCCGCCCGGGGTCGATGAGCAGTTCTTC.

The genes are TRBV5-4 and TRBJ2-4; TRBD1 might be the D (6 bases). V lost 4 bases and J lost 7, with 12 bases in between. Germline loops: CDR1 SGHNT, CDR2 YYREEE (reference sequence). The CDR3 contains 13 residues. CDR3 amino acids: CASSAGQKNIQYF. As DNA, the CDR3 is TGTGCCAGCAGCGCTGGACAGAAGAACATTCAGTACTTC.

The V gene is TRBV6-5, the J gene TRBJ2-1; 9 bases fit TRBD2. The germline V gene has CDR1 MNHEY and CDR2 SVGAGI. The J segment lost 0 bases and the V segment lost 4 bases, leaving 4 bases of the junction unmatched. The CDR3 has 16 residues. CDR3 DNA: TGTGCCAGCAGTTTTAATAGCGGGAGCTCCTACAATGAGCAGTTCTTC. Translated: CASSFNSGSSYNEQFF.

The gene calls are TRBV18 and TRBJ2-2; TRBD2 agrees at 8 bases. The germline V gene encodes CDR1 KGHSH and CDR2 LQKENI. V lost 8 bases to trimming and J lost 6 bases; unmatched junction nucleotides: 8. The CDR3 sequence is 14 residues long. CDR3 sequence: CASRRGGASGELFF. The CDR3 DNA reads TGTGCCAGCCGCCGGGGGGGAGCTTCCGGGGAGCTGTTTTTT.

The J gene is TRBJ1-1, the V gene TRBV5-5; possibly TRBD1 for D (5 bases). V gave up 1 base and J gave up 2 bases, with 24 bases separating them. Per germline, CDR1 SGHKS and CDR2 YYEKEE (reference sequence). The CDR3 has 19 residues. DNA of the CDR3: TGTGCCAGCAGCTTGAGGGCAGGGTTAAGGCTAGACTCAAACACTGAAGCTTTCTTT. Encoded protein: CASSLRAGLRLDSNTEAFF.

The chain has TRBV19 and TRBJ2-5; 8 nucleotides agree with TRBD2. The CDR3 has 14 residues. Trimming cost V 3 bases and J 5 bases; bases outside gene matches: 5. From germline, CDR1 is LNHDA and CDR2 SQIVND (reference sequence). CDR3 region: CASSMIAGGETQYF. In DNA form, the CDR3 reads TGTGCCAGTAGTATGATTGCGGGAGGCGAGACCCAGTACTTC.

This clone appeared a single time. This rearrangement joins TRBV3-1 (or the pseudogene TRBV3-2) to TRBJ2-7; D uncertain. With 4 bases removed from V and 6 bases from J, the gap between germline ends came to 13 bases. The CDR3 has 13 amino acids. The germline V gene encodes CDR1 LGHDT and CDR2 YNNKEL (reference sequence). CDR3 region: CASSRYDWAEQYF. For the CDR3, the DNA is TGTGCCAGCAGCCGGTACGATTGGGCCGAGCAGTACTTC.

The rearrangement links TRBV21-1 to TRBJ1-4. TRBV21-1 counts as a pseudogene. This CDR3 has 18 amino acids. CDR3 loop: CASSKALSGESTNEKLFF. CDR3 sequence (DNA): TGTGCCAGCAGCAAAGCGCTTTCCGGGGAATCAACTAATGAAAAACTGTTTTTT.

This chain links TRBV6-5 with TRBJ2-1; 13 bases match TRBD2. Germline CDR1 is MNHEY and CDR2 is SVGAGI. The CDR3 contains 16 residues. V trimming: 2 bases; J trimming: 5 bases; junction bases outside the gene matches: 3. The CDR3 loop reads CASSYAGTSGNNEQFF. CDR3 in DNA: TGTGCCAGCAGTTACGCCGGGACTAGCGGGAACAATGAGCAGTTCTTC.

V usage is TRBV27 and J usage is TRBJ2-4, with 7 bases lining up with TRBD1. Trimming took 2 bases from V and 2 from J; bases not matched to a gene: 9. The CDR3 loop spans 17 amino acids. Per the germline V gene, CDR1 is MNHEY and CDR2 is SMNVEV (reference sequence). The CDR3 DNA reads TGTGCCAGCAGTTTAACACAGGGGAGAGGGTCCAAAAACATTCAGTACTTC. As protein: CASSLTQGRGSKNIQYF.

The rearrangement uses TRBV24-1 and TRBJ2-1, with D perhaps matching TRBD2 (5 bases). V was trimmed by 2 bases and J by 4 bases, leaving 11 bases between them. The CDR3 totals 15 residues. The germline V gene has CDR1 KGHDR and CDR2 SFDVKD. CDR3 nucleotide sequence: TGTGCCACCAGTGATTCCCCCGCGGGTTACAATGAGCAGTTCTTC. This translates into CATSDSPAGYNEQFF.

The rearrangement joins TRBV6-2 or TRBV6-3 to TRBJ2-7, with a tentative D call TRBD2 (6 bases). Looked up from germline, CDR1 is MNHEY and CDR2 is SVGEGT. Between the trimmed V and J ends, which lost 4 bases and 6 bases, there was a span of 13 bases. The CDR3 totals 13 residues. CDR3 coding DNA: TGTGCCAGCAGTTCCAACCGGGAGCTCGAGCAGTACTTC. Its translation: CASSSNRELEQYF.

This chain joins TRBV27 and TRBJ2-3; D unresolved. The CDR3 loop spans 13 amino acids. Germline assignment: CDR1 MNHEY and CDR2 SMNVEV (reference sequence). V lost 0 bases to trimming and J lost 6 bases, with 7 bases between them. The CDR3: CASSLSRSDTQYF. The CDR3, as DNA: TGTGCCAGCAGTTTATCGAGGTCGGATACGCAGTATTTT.

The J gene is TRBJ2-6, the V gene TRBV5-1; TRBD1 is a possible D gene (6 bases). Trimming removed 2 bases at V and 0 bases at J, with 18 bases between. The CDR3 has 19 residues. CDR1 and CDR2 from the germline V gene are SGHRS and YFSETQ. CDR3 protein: CASSFPRQAPTSGANVLTF. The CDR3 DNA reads TGCGCCAGCAGCTTCCCCCGACAGGCACCTACCTCTGGGGCCAACGTCCTGACTTTC.